Described below is a single T cell receptor (beta chain) sequence and its context. The antigen is not known. The sample belongs to a study of blood T cells in healthy people across ages. Study-wide background: Template switching captured about one barcoded beta molecule per two T cells.

Study-level findings and limits: Roughly linear declines in TCR beta diversity per million T cells occurred with age.

Losses at the gene ends were 6 bases for V and 6 bases for J; bases not matched to a gene: 13. This CDR3 is built from 15 residues. Germline CDR1 and CDR2: SQVTM and ANQGSEA. A second PCR, run for roughly 7 to 12 cycles, used a sample-barcoded 5' primer plus a J-beta primer mix. Researchers report that each sample yielded at least 2.5 million CDR3-containing paired-end reads. MiXCR, applied by TCRdb to the 5' RACE reads, yields one record per CDR3 protein. The repertoire holds fewer than 2 million distinct CDR3 sequences, with roughly 43% as singletons. The clonotype comes from a human donor in good health. The chain uses TRBV29-1 and TRBJ2-3; 9 nucleotides agree with TRBD2. The sequenced material came from blood. The CDR3 reads CSVLRGGIPSDTQYF. Here the CDR3 DNA reads TGCAGCGTACTGCGGGGGGGCATCCCCAGTGATACGCAGTATTTT.